This T cell receptor beta chain derives from a study of metastatic and nonmetastatic thyroid tumors. Study summary: Peripheral blood and tumor or nodule samples from malignant and benign thyroid patients were compared.

Patients underwent thyroid surgery, and none had received any treatment before it. Germline CDR1 DFQATT, CDR2 SNEGSKA (reference sequence). The V gene end was trimmed by 3 bases and the J gene end by 2 bases; junction bases not matched to a gene: 9. This CDR3 spans 15 amino acids. Notes on the study in general: The study reportedly found significantly higher TCR beta diversity in malignant thyroid tumors than benign nodules, in blood and tumor.

TCRdb reanalyzed the PCR reads with MiXCR. The sample records under 35,000 clones, roughly 36% being singletons. On this clone: The antigen is undetermined.

The chain has TRBV20-1 and TRBJ2-7; 8 bases match TRBD1. Sequencing was done on a sample of tumor tissue. This clonotype originated in a female donor with papillary thyroid cancer or a benign thyroid nodule (not recorded which). Some clones in this sample may be carry-over from other donors' samples. The CDR3 coding sequence is TGCAGTGCTAGCCCTGGACAGGGCGCAACCTACGAGCAGTACTTC. As protein: CSASPGQGATYEQYF.